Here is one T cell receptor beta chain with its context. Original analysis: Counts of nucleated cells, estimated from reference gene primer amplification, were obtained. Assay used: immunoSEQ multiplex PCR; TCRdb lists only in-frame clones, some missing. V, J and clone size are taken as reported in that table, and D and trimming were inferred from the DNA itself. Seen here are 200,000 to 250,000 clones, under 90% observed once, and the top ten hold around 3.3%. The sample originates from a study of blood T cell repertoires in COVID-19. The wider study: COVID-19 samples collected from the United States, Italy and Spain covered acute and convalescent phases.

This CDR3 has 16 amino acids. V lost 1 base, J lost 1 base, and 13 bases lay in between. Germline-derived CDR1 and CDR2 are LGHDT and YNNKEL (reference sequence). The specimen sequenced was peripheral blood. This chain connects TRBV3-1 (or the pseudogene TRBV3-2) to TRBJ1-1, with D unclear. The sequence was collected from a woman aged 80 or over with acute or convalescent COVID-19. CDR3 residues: CASSQGPRVGNTEAFF. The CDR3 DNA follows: TGTGCCAGCAGCCAAGGTCCCCGGGTAGGGAACACTGAAGCTTTCTTT.